This T cell receptor beta chain was found in a study of graft-versus-host responses after intestinal transplantation (dated by TCRdb to the early 2020s). Regarding the research as a whole: Recipients received multivisceral, liver-intestinal, or isolated intestinal transplants. The cohort enrolled about two dozen intestinal transplant recipients including one retransplant, and a few patients lacking pretransplant specimens were excluded. Alloreactive clones were identified by sequencing pre-transplant mixed lymphocyte reaction products and comparing them with unstimulated pre-transplant donor and recipient T cells. Graft-versus-host and host-versus-graft alloreactive T cell clones were tracked in the graft, circulation and bone marrow after intestinal transplantation using bulk TCR-beta CDR3 sequencing. Every recipient was given anti-thymocyte globulin induction, followed by roughly 3 years of maintenance tacrolimus and steroids. Rather than going through the commercial service, samples from a few later patients were sequenced in-house on an Illumina MiSeq and processed with MiXCR. Donor T cell macrochimerism was defined as a peak of at least 4% donor T cells among recipient peripheral blood mononuclear cells.

In the first month after transplant, blood samples were collected up to 4 times, and after that at least monthly when available. To prepare the library, the immunoSEQ multiplex PCR assay was applied. For most patients, high-throughput TCR-beta CDR3 sequencing of genomic DNA was performed by Adaptive Biotechnologies. The paper's processing steps were these. Adaptive's ImmunoSEQ software was the source of the TCR sequencing data for 18 patients, while three other patients were processed with MiXCR and VDJtools. Because the origin of CDR3 nucleotide sequences shared between donor and recipient could not be assigned, those sequences were removed. Alloreactive clones required at least 2-fold expansion over unstimulated cells and minimum CFSE-low frequency of 0.002% (template counts) or 0.001% (read counts). Mappable clones were those detected in sequenced pre-transplant spleen, lymph node, or MLR CFSE-low populations of the donor or recipient. Cumulative frequency of alloreactive clones was calculated as a percentage of all sequences weighted by copy number. TCRdb took over this immuneACCESS table, retaining in-frame rearrangements with V and J assigned. Such tables are incomplete; in checked studies, under half of the missing clones stem from an unresolved V gene, and the remainder is unexplained. The V and J calls and clone size are taken from that table; D and trimming were inferred from the DNA. The sample table records tens of thousands of clones; under 95% of these occur just once. Roughly 5.5% of the sample lies in the top ten.

Based on the germline V gene, the CDR1 and CDR2 sequences are SGHDN and FVKESK. The CDR3 runs 15 residues from the cysteine to the phenylalanine. This entry keeps only the CDR3 DNA: 45 bases, framed from base 1. The V end loses 4 bases and the J end loses 0 bases, and a stretch of 12 bases separates them. Turning to this clone: The antigen it binds to is not known. No qualities accompany the bases; no much larger clone lies one base away.

General conclusions and limits of the study: Early after transplant, peak levels of circulating GvH clones were associated with declines in HvG clones. GvH clones were detected in recipient bone marrow, and some of these GvH clones were observed earlier in ileal mucosa or blood, consistent with an intestinal mucosal origin. The conclusions were limited by the relatively low number and heterogeneity of the intestinal transplant patients. In patients with donor T cell macrochimerism, the allografts had high GvH to HvG T cell clonal ratios.

Sequencing was performed on PBMCs, taken approximately 660 days after intestinal transplant. The receptor was isolated from a human patient who received an intestinal transplant, so some T cells may come from the graft donor. The chain uses TRBV14 and TRBJ1-2, and the D gene may be TRBD1, 5 bases matching. At the DNA level, the sequence is TGTGCCAGCAGCCCTCAAACAGGAGCTAACTATGGCTACACCTTC. It encodes CASSPQTGANYGYTF.